This T cell receptor (beta chain) originates from a study of blood T cells in healthy people across ages. Points from the study as a whole: When one million T cells were used, diversity estimates were thought to be underestimates. TCR beta diversity, measured per million T cells, fell in a roughly linear way with age.

This CDR3 contains 18 residues. After removal of 1 base from V and 0 bases from J, the junction contained 9 bases not matched to a gene. CDR1 SGHTA and CDR2 FQGNSA come from the germline V gene. Sample-barcoded 5' priming and a J-beta primer mix drove a second PCR of roughly 6 to 12 cycles. TCRdb redid the calling of the 5' RACE reads with MiXCR, one entry per CDR3 protein. Of approximately 1,700,000 distinct CDR3 sequences in the sample, 39% were seen once. There were healthy Caucasian individuals from Russia, aged roughly 6 to 100, serving as donors. Per sample, no less than 5 micrograms of total RNA were extracted. Concerning this clonotype: Its target is not known.

The sequence came from a human donor in good health. Sample: blood. The chain couples TRBV7-2 to TRBJ2-1; 7 nucleotides line up with TRBD2. The CDR3 is CASSLVPSGGLSYNEQFF. In DNA form, the CDR3 reads TGTGCCAGCAGCTTAGTCCCGTCGGGAGGTCTCTCCTACAATGAGCAGTTCTTC. The entire variable domain, with the rest obtained from reference TRBV7-2 and TRBJ2-1, is as follows: GAGVSQSPSNKVTEKGKDVELRCDPISGHTALYWYRQSLGQGLEFLIYFQGNSAPDKSGLPSDRFSAERTGGSVSTLTIQRTQQEDSAVYLCASSLVPSGGLSYNEQFFGPGTRLTVL.